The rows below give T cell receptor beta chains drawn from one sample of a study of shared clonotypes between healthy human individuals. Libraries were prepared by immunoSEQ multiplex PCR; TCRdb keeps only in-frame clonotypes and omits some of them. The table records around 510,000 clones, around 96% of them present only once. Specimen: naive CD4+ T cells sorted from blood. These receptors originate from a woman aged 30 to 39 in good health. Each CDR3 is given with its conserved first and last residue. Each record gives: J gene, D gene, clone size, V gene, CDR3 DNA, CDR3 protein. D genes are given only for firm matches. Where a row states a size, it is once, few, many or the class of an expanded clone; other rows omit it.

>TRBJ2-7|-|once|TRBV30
TGTGCCTGGAGATGGTCTGGGGTTGGCGAGCAGTACTTC
CAWRWSGVGEQYF
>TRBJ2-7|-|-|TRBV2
TGTGCCAGCAGTTCTCTCGGGACTCCGAATGACGAGCAGTACTTC
CASSSLGTPNDEQYF
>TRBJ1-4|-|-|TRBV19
TGTGCCAGTAGTAAAGGGGACATTAATGAAAAACTGTTTTTT
CASSKGDINEKLFF
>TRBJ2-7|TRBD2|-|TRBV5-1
TGCGCCAGCGGGAGGGTGGGCTCCTACGAGCAGTACTTC
CASGRVGSYEQYF
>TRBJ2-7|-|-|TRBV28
TGTGCCAGCAGTCCTCAGGAAGGTCCACCCTACGAGCAGTACTTC
CASSPQEGPPYEQYF
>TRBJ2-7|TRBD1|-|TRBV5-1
TGCGCCAGCAGCCGCGGGTCGGGACAGATGTACGAGCAGTACTTC
CASSRGSGQMYEQYF
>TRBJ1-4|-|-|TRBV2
TGTGCCAGCAGTGTACGACGGTCTAATGAAAAACTGTTTTTT
CASSVRRSNEKLFF
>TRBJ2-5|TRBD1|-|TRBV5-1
TGCGCCAGCAGCTCGACAGGGGACGGGACCCAGTACTTC
CASSSTGDGTQYF
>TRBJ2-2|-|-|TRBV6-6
TGTGCCAGCAGACCCCGACTAGTGAACACCGGGGAGCTGTTTTTT
CASRPRLVNTGELFF
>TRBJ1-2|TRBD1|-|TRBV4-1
TGCGCCAGCAGCCAATTTAGGGACAGATTGGTGGACTATGGCTACACCTTC
CASSQFRDRLVDYGYTF
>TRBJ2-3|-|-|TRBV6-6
TGTGCCAGCGATGTGGGTTGGGGGGGCACAGATACGCAGTATTTT
CASDVGWGGTDTQYF
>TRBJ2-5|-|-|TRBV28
TGTGCCAGCCCGGGGAGGCCTCCAGAGACCCAGTACTTC
CASPGRPPETQYF
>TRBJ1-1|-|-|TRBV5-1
TGCGCCAGCAGGGGGTCCCCGATGAACACTGAAGCTTTCTTT
CASRGSPMNTEAFF
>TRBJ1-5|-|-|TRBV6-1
TGTGCCAGCACTGGACACTATAGCAATCAGCCCCAGCATTTT
CASTGHYSNQPQHF
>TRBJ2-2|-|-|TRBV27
TGTGCCAGCAGTTTAGGGGCAAATCAGGCCGGGGAGCTGTTTTTT
CASSLGANQAGELFF
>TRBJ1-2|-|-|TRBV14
TGTGCCAGCAGTGATGGAGGACTTAACTATGGCTACACCTTC
CASSDGGLNYGYTF
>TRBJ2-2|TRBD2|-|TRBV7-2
TGTGCCAGCACTCGAATCAAAGCGGGAGCAGACGGGGAGCTGTTTTTT
CASTRIKAGADGELFF
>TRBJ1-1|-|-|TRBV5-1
TGCGCCAGCAGCTTGGGTGGGGTCCAACTCACTGAAGCTTTCTTT
CASSLGGVQLTEAFF
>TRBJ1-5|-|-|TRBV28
TGTGCCAGCAGTTCCCCCTCCCGGGCGGCGAGCAATCAGCCCCAGCATTTT
CASSSPSRAASNQPQHF
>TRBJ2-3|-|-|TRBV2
TGTGCCAGCAGTGCCGAGTTCGCAGATACGCAGTATTTT
CASSAEFADTQYF
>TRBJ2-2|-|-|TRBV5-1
TGCGCCAGCATGGGTAGCCCGAACACCGGGGAGCTGTTTTTT
CASMGSPNTGELFF
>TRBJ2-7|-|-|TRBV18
TGTGCCAGCTCCCTCGCCGGAGGGGACTTGAGCTCCTACGAGCAGTACTTC
CASSLAGGDLSSYEQYF
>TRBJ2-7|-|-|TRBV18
TGTGCCAGCTCACCGGGGCAGGGCGGACACTACGAGCAGTACTTC
CASSPGQGGHYEQYF
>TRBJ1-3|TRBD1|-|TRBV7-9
TGTGCCAGCAGCGTTCGACAGGGGAACGGAAACACCATATATTTT
CASSVRQGNGNTIYF
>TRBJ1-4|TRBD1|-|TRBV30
TGTGCCTGGGGGACAGGACTAGAAGATGAAAAACTGTTTTTT
CAWGTGLEDEKLFF
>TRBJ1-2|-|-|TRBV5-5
TGTGCCAGCAGCTTGGTGTCCGGGGACGGCTACACCTTC
CASSLVSGDGYTF
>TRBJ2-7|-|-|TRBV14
TGTGCCAGCAGCCAAGTTCTGCTTTACGAGCAGTACTTC
CASSQVLLYEQYF
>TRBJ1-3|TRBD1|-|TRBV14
TGTGCCAGCAGCCATATGAGGGGTCGCGACAGGGAAAAAGGAAACACCATATATTTT
CASSHMRGRDREKGNTIYF
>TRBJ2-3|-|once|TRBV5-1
TGCGCCAGCAGCTTGGTTACAGGGAGTCTTACAGATACGCAGTATTTT
CASSLVTGSLTDTQYF
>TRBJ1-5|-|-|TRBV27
TGTGCCAGCAGTTTGGACAGCCTTCTCAATCAGCCCCAGCATTTT
CASSLDSLLNQPQHF
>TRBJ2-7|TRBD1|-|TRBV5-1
TGCGCCAGCAGCCCGACGGGACAGGGATACTACGAGCAGTACTTC
CASSPTGQGYYEQYF
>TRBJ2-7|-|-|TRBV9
TGTGCCAGCAGCCCCCGGGGCGAAATTGAGCAGTACTTC
CASSPRGEIEQYF
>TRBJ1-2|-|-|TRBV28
TGTGCCAGCAGTTCCCGCTATGGCTACACCTTC
CASSSRYGYTF
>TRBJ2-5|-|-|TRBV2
TGTGCCAGCAGTGTCCTCCCTTCCCAAGAGACCCAGTACTTC
CASSVLPSQETQYF
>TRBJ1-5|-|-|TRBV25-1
TGTGCCAGTTCGTTCGCGGGGGGGAATCAGCCCCAGCATTTT
CASSFAGGNQPQHF
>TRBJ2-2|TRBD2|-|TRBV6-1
TGTGCCAGCAGTGAGGGCCTAGCGGGATCTTTCTCCGGGGAGCTGTTTTTT
CASSEGLAGSFSGELFF
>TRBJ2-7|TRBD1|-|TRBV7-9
TGTGCCAGCAGCTTAGCGAGCGGGGACAGGGGCCGGTACGAGCAGTACTTC
CASSLASGDRGRYEQYF
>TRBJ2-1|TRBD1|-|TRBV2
TGTGCCACCGAGACCGGGACAGGGTCTACAAATGAGCAGTTCTTC
CATETGTGSTNEQFF